A single sample gave rise to the 9 T cell receptor beta chains below, sequenced in a study of shared clonotypes between healthy human individuals. This table comes from immunoSEQ multiplex PCR, and its TCRdb copy is limited to in-frame clones, with some not included. The sample lists hundreds of thousands of clones, approximately 96% seen once, with approximately 0.1% in the top ten. As defined, naive CD8 cells were CD45RO-negative and positively selected for CCR7, with terminally differentiated effector memory CD45RA+ cells excluded. The material sequenced was naive CD8+ T cells sorted from blood. All receptors derive from a woman aged 25 to 39 in good health.

The chain couples TRBV7-8 to TRBJ1-4; no reliable D call. Trimming stripped 5 bases from V and 2 bases from J, with 9 bases between. CDR1 is SGHVS and CDR2 is FQNEAQ in the germline V gene. This CDR3 has 14 residues. As DNA, the CDR3 is TGTGCCAGCAGCCCGGTCCGGACTAATGAAAAACTGTTTTTT. It codes for CASSPVRTNEKLFF.

The V call is TRBV27, the J call TRBJ2-7, with unresolved D. V lost 6 bases and J lost 0, with 9 bases in between. The CDR3 is 13 residues long. Germline assignment: CDR1 MNHEY and CDR2 SMNVEV (reference sequence). The CDR3 coding sequence is TGTGCCAGCAGGCAGGCTAGCTCCTACGAGCAGTACTTC. The encoded protein is CASRQASSYEQYF.

This chain joins TRBV10-3 and TRBJ2-2, with 14 bases fitting TRBD2. V shed 11 bases, J shed 5 bases, and the junction held 4 bases outside the gene matches. Germline lookup yields CDR1 ENHRY and CDR2 SYGVKD. The CDR3 totals 14 residues. The CDR3 protein is CAVGTSGSTGELFF. As DNA, the CDR3 is TGTGCCGTCGGGACTAGCGGGAGTACCGGGGAGCTGTTTTTT.

V gene TRBV6-5 combines with J gene TRBJ1-2; D possibly corresponds to TRBD1 (5 bases). In germline, CDR1 is MNHEY, CDR2 SVGAGI. V was shortened by 6 bases and J by 3 bases, with 17 bases between the two germline ends. The CDR3 loop spans 15 amino acids. In DNA form, the CDR3 reads TGTGCCAGCAGGGGCGGGGGGGGATACGACTATGGCTACACCTTC. This sequence encodes CASRGGGGYDYGYTF.

In its sample, this clone was seen once. The same CDR3 is also encoded by other DNA sequences in this sample. V usage is TRBV7-3 and J usage is TRBJ2-1; TRBD2 agrees at 10 bases. This CDR3 contains 16 residues. The J segment lost 0 bases and the V segment lost 5 bases, leaving 4 bases of the junction unmatched. Per the germline V gene, CDR1 is SGHTA and CDR2 is FQGTGA. The CDR3 bases are TGTGCCAGCAGCCCACTAGCGGGAAGCTCCTACAATGAGCAGTTCTTC. Amino acid sequence: CASSPLAGSSYNEQFF.

The chain links TRBV4-1 to TRBJ1-4; 8 positions agree with TRBD1. Germline V gives CDR1 MGHRA, CDR2 YSYEKL. The CDR3 covers 15 residues. The ends lost 2 bases at V and 8 bases at J; junction bases unmatched: 7. The chain's CDR3 is CASSQQGAIGEKLFF. The CDR3 nucleotides are TGCGCCAGCAGCCAACAGGGGGCGATAGGCGAAAAACTGTTTTTT.

The chain recombines TRBV4-2 with TRBJ2-1, with D possibly being TRBD1 or TRBD2 (5 bases each). This CDR3 is 12 amino acids long. Germline lookup yields CDR1 LGHNA and CDR2 YNFKEQ. V gave up 5 bases and J gave up 7 bases, with 9 bases separating them. The CDR3 coding sequence is TGTGCCAGCAGCGAGGGGTGGAATGAGCAGTTCTTC. It yields the protein CASSEGWNEQFF.

Here the CDR3 reads CASSLSRLGTEAFF. CDR3 nucleotides: TGTGCCAGCAGTTTATCGCGACTTGGGACTGAAGCTTTCTTT. The genes are TRBV27 and TRBJ1-1, with no clear D. V shed 0 bases and J shed 5 bases, with 10 bases lying between them. The CDR3 sequence is 14 residues long. The germline gives CDR1 MNHEY, CDR2 SMNVEV (reference sequence).

A word on this clone: Different DNA sequences within this sample yield the same CDR3. The rearrangement links TRBV27 to TRBJ2-3, with a possible D match to TRBD2 (6 bases). The CDR3 totals 13 residues. Germline CDR1 MNHEY, CDR2 SMNVEV (reference sequence). Trimming took 6 bases from V and 1 from J, leaving 8 bases between them. The CDR3 spells CASRPGGTDTQYF. For the CDR3, the DNA is TGTGCCAGCAGGCCGGGGGGCACAGATACGCAGTATTTT.